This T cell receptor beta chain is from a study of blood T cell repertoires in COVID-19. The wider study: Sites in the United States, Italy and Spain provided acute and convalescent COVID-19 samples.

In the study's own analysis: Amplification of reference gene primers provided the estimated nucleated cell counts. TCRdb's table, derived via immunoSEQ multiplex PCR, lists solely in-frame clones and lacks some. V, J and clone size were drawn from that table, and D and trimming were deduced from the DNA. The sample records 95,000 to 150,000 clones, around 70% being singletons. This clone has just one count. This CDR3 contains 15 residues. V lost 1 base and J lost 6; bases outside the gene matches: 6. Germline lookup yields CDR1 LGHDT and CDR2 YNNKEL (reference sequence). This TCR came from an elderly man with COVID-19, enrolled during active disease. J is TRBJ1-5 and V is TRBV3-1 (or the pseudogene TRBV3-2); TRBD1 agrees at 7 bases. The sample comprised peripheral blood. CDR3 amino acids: CASSQGDRAGQPQHF. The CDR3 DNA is TGTGCCAGCAGCCAAGGAGACAGGGCTGGTCAGCCCCAGCATTTT.